These 30 T cell receptor beta chains were sequenced from one sample in a study of blood T cell repertoires in COVID-19. Libraries were prepared by immunoSEQ multiplex PCR; TCRdb keeps only in-frame clonotypes and omits some of them. The sample holds 250,000 to 300,000 clones, roughly 90% seen once. Sequencing was done on a sample of PBMCs or T cells enriched from blood (not recorded which). All receptors derive from a woman in her thirties or forties who had recovered from COVID-19.

The V call is TRBV7-3, the J call TRBJ1-1, with TRBD1 matching over 9 bases. Germline-derived CDR1 and CDR2 are SGHTA and FQGTGA. The CDR3 is made up of 12 amino acids. V lost 5 bases and J lost 8; bases outside the gene matches: 3. Here the CDR3 DNA reads TGTGCCAGCAGCCTCGGGACAGGGGAAGCTTTCTTT. Protein product: CASSLGTGEAFF.

The genes are TRBV30 and TRBJ1-5; D perhaps matches TRBD1 (6 bases). The V end was cut by 2 bases, the J end by 7 bases, with 18 bases between. The CDR3 sequence is 15 residues long. CDR1 and CDR2 (germline): GTSNPN, SVGIG (reference sequence). The CDR3 protein is CAWSPLGGLGQPQHF. In DNA form, the CDR3 reads TGTGCCTGGAGTCCCCTAGGGGGTCTGGGACAGCCCCAGCATTTT.

The rearrangement joins TRBV10-1 to TRBJ1-1; TRBD1 matches at 8 bases. Germline lookup yields CDR1 WNHNN and CDR2 SYGVQD (reference sequence). V gave up 10 bases and J gave up 6 bases; unmatched junction bases: 4. The CDR3 is 11 amino acids. CDR3 bases: TGCGCCAACCCGACAGGGGCTGAAGCTTTCTTT. It yields the protein CANPTGAEAFF.

The genes are TRBV14 and TRBJ1-3, with 9 positions matching TRBD1. CDR1 SGHDN and CDR2 FVKESK come from the germline V gene. The ends lost 6 bases at V and 0 bases at J; junction bases unmatched: 12. CDR3 length equals 18 residues. CDR3 protein: CASSPLPGQGSSGNTIYF. CDR3 nucleotide sequence: TGTGCCAGCAGTCCCCTCCCGGGACAGGGAAGCTCTGGAAACACCATATATTTT. The entire variable domain, with the rest obtained from reference TRBV14 and TRBJ1-3, is as follows: EAGVTQFPSHSVIEKGQTVTLRCDPISGHDNLYWYRRVMGKEIKFLLHFVKESKQDESGMPNNRFLAERTGGTYSTLKVQPAELEDSGVYFCASSPLPGQGSSGNTIYFGEGSWLTVV.

This clone was detected once. The chain has TRBV9 and TRBJ2-2, with TRBD1 matching 8 bases. Germline lookup yields CDR1 SGDLS and CDR2 YYNGEE. CDR3 length: 15 amino acids. With V trimmed by 4 bases and J by 5 bases, 7 bases remained unmatched. The CDR3 sequence is CASSPSDRGTGELFF. CDR3 bases: TGTGCCAGCAGCCCAAGTGACAGGGGTACCGGGGAGCTGTTTTTT.

The CDR3 DNA reads TGTGCCAGCAGCTTTACAGGATACGAGCAGTACTTC. This sequence encodes CASSFTGYEQYF. The V and J genes are TRBV5-5 and TRBJ2-7; possibly TRBD1 for D (5 bases). V shed 2 bases and J shed 4 bases, with 7 bases lying between them. CDR1 and CDR2 (germline): SGHKS, YYEKEE (reference sequence). The CDR3 totals 12 residues.

In DNA, the CDR3 is TGCAGCGTCGGGGACTCCAGCTCCTACAATGAGCAGTTCTTC. Its protein product is CSVGDSSSYNEQFF. V is TRBV29-1 and J is TRBJ2-1; a possible D gene is TRBD2 (6 bases). This CDR3 is built from 14 residues. The V gene lost 6 bases and the J gene lost 0 bases, with 12 bases spanning the gap. The V gene's germline CDR1 is SQVTM and CDR2 ANQGSEA.

On this clone: Germline is not matched at one junction end, which may reflect a read error. The chain has TRBV7-7 and TRBJ2-3; maybe TRBD1 (6 bases). The CDR3 runs 16 residues. Looked up from germline, CDR1 is SSHAT and CDR2 is FNYEAQ (reference sequence). Here the CDR3 DNA reads TGTGCTAGCAGCTTAGGTGGGGGCCGTGAAACAGATACGCAGTATTTT. Residues: CASSLGGGRETDTQYF.

V usage is TRBV9 and J usage is TRBJ2-3; TRBD2 is a possible D gene (7 bases). With 1 base removed from V and 5 bases from J, the gap between germline ends came to 17 bases. This CDR3 spans 16 amino acids. CDR1 and CDR2 (germline): SGDLS, YYNGEE. The CDR3 sequence: CASSVLGGLRGDTQYF. In DNA, the CDR3 is TGTGCCAGCAGCGTATTGGGGGGGCTACGAGGAGATACGCAGTATTTT.

The V and J genes are TRBV11-2 and TRBJ1-4, with 7 positions matching TRBD1. The CDR3 has 13 residues. V shed 1 base and J 7 bases; nucleotides not matched to a gene: 0. Germline CDR1 reads SGHAT; CDR2 reads FQNNGV. This chain's CDR3 is CASSLGQGEKLFF. In DNA, the CDR3 is TGTGCCAGCAGCTTAGGACAGGGTGAAAAACTGTTTTTT.

The J gene is TRBJ2-3, the V gene TRBV2; 7 positions match TRBD2. V shed 6 bases and J 4 bases; nucleotides not matched to a gene: 13. The CDR3 totals 16 residues. Per the germline V gene, CDR1 is SNHLY and CDR2 is FYNNEI. CDR3 sequence (DNA): TGTGCCAGCAGGTTTACTAGCGTATCACGGGCAGATACGCAGTATTTT. This encodes CASRFTSVSRADTQYF.

This sequence joins TRBV29-1 and TRBJ1-2; D is possibly TRBD1 (5 bases). Germline V gene lookup returns CDR1 SQVTM and CDR2 ANQGSEA. Trimming shortened V by 6 bases and J by 2 bases, and 22 bases separated the two germline ends. This CDR3 contains 16 residues. CDR3 DNA: TGCAGCGTCCTAAAAGGGCCCCGGGGGTACAACTATGGCTACACCTTC. This sequence encodes CSVLKGPRGYNYGYTF.

The chain employs TRBV27 and TRBJ2-1, with 11 bases identical to TRBD1. The CDR3 spans 16 residues. Losses at the gene ends were 2 bases for V and 12 bases for J; bases not matched to a gene: 12. Germline CDR1 MNHEY, CDR2 SMNVEV (reference sequence). The CDR3 protein is CASSLQGTGGVVRQFF. In DNA form, the CDR3 reads TGTGCCAGCAGTTTACAGGGGACAGGGGGGGTAGTCCGGCAGTTCTTC.

The chain is built from TRBV7-3 and TRBJ2-4; 11 nucleotides line up with TRBD2. With 4 bases clipped from V and 7 bases from J, the junction kept 9 bases outside the gene matches. CDR1 and CDR2 (germline): SGHTA, FQGTGA. This CDR3 is built from 16 residues. CDR3: CASSSLAGGKANIQYF. In DNA form, the CDR3 reads TGTGCCAGCAGCTCGTTAGCGGGGGGGAAGGCGAACATTCAGTACTTC.

The chain combines TRBV5-5 with TRBJ1-2; TRBD1 matches at 10 bases. V dropped 4 bases and J dropped 6; count of bases not matched to a gene: 6. Germline V CDR1 and CDR2: SGHKS, YYEKEE (reference sequence). The CDR3 length is 14 residues. The chain's CDR3 is CASSPTGQGNGYTF. The DNA of the CDR3 is TGTGCCAGCAGCCCGACGGGACAGGGGAATGGCTACACCTTC.

This clone was seen a single time. V is TRBV29-1 and J is TRBJ2-3; the D gene is possibly TRBD2 (6 bases). The ends were cut back, 4 bases at V and 0 bases at J, with 11 bases in the middle. The CDR3 sequence is 14 residues long. CDR1 and CDR2 (germline): SQVTM, ANQGSEA. In DNA form, the CDR3 reads TGCAGCGTTGTTCGGGGGTGGAGCACAGATACGCAGTATTTT. Residues: CSVVRGWSTDTQYF.

The chain uses TRBV14 and TRBJ1-6; a possible D gene is TRBD1 (6 bases). The CDR3 has 15 residues. Germline-derived CDR1 and CDR2 are SGHDN and FVKESK. V dropped 3 bases and J dropped 8 bases, with 14 bases sitting between them. The CDR3 is CASSQGWGGHSPLHF. The CDR3, as DNA: TGTGCCAGCAGCCAGGGCTGGGGGGGCCATTCACCCCTCCACTTT.

This chain uses TRBV6-1 with TRBJ1-5; 8 nucleotides align to TRBD1. The germline gives CDR1 MNHNS, CDR2 SASEGT. This CDR3 region has 15 residues. J lost 6 bases, V lost 3 bases, and 7 bases had no gene match. CDR3 DNA sequence: TGTGCCAGCAGTGATGGCAGGGGGCCGGGTCAGCCCCAGCATTTT. It encodes CASSDGRGPGQPQHF.

This chain links TRBV14 with TRBJ1-2; the D is unclear. Germline values: CDR1 SGHDN, CDR2 FVKESK. This CDR3 has 16 residues. Trimming removed 4 bases from V and 2 bases from J, with 17 bases in between. The CDR3 DNA follows: TGTGCCAGCAGCCCTCAAGGTCGCGGCTCAAACTATGGCTACACCTTC. This gives the protein CASSPQGRGSNYGYTF.

The J gene is TRBJ2-3, the V gene TRBV28, with 8 bases identical to TRBD2. J was trimmed by 3 bases and V by 5 bases; bases with no gene match: 7. Per the germline V gene, CDR1 is MDHEN and CDR2 is SYDVKM. This CDR3 has 15 amino acids. The DNA of the CDR3 is TGTGCCAGCAGTATTAGCGGGGCCCGTACAGATACGCAGTATTTT. This gives the protein CASSISGARTDTQYF.

The chain links TRBV24-1 to TRBJ2-7; 8 bases align to TRBD1. CDR3 length: 16 residues. Germline V gene sequence: CDR1 KGHDR, CDR2 SFDVKD. The ends lost 4 bases at V and 3 bases at J; junction bases unmatched: 10. CDR3 region: CATSDYRGSKGYEQYF. In nucleotides, the CDR3 is TGTGCCACCAGTGACTACAGGGGGAGCAAAGGCTACGAGCAGTACTTC.

The chain couples TRBV11-1 to TRBJ2-2, with no clear D. V was cut by 5 bases and J by 1 base, with 5 bases left in between. Germline V lookup: CDR1 SGHAT, CDR2 FQDESV (reference sequence). CDR3 length equals 13 residues. The CDR3 DNA follows: TGTGCCAGCAGCGAGATGAACACCGGGGAGCTGTTTTTT. It is translated as CASSEMNTGELFF.

V usage is TRBV18 and J usage is TRBJ2-3; 8 bases fit TRBD1. The CDR3 runs 17 residues. Germline trimming cut 6 bases from V and 2 bases from J; bases unmatched to any gene: 13. From germline, CDR1 is KGHSH and CDR2 LQKENI. The CDR3 spells CASSPGGSTLTTDTQYF. CDR3 nucleotides: TGTGCCAGCTCTCCAGGGGGCAGTACCCTCACCACAGATACGCAGTATTTT. The complete variable domain, with remaining parts taken from reference TRBV18 and TRBJ2-3, reads NAGVMQNPRHLVRRRGQEARLRCSPMKGHSHVYWYRQLPEEGLKFMVYLQKENIIDESGMPKERFSAEFPKEGPSILRIQQVVRGDSAAYFCASSPGGSTLTTDTQYFGPGTRLTVL.

The CDR3 DNA follows: TGTGCCAGCAGTGACCTCCGGTATAGCAATCAGCCCCAGCATTTT. Its translation is CASSDLRYSNQPQHF. This chain joins TRBV6-4 and TRBJ1-5; D uncertain. From germline, CDR1 is MRHNA and CDR2 SNTAGT. Trimming took off 2 bases at V and 0 bases at J, with 8 bases between the two ends. The CDR3 contains 15 residues.

This chain uses TRBV5-4 with TRBJ1-2; a weak D match, TRBD1 (5 bases). Germline V lookup: CDR1 SGHNT, CDR2 YYREEE (reference sequence). The CDR3 sequence is 14 residues long. The V and J ends lost 4 bases and 5 bases respectively, with 15 bases between them. In DNA form, the CDR3 reads TGTGCCAGCAGCATCTGGGGGGGATCATATGGCTACACCTTC. Its protein product is CASSIWGGSYGYTF.

In DNA form, the CDR3 reads TGTGCCAGCAGCTTTAATTCGGTGAACACTGAAGCTTTCTTT. Its protein is CASSFNSVNTEAFF. This chain links TRBV7-8 with TRBJ1-1; D gene ambiguous. This CDR3 region has 14 residues. Trimming took off 3 bases at V and 0 bases at J, with 8 bases between the two ends. Germline assignment: CDR1 SGHVS and CDR2 FQNEAQ.

V and J are TRBV6-5 and TRBJ1-2; tentative D call: TRBD1 (6 bases). The germline CDR1 and CDR2 sequences are MNHEY and SVGAGI. V gave up 11 bases and J gave up 7 bases, with 14 bases separating them. The CDR3 length is 11 residues. The CDR3 spells CADEGGPGYTF. CDR3 nucleotide sequence: TGTGCCGATGAGGGGGGGCCTGGCTACACCTTC.

The chain joins TRBV4-1 to TRBJ2-7; D is possibly TRBD1 (5 bases). The V gene's germline CDR1 is MGHRA and CDR2 YSYEKL. The CDR3 spans 14 residues. V lost 4 bases and J lost 1, with 11 bases in between. CDR3: CASSRGRASYEQYF. The DNA of the CDR3 is TGCGCCAGCAGCCGGGGCCGGGCATCCTACGAGCAGTACTTC.

This clone was recorded a few times. The chain links TRBV24-1 to TRBJ2-1, with TRBD2 matching 10 bases. CDR1 and CDR2 (germline): KGHDR, SFDVKD. After removal of 3 bases from V and 7 bases from J, the junction contained 8 bases not matched to a gene. The CDR3 sequence is 16 residues long. CDR3 DNA sequence: TGTGCCACCAGTGATCATTCTAGCGGGAGTGGAAATGAGCAGTTCTTC. It translates to CATSDHSSGSGNEQFF.

The chain carries TRBV30 and TRBJ1-2; 8 positions agree with TRBD1. Losses at the gene ends were 4 bases for V and 5 bases for J; bases not matched to a gene: 15. The germline gives CDR1 GTSNPN, CDR2 SVGIG (reference sequence). This CDR3 has 16 residues. The CDR3: CAWTSTNRDRRYGYTF. The CDR3 region has the DNA TGTGCCTGGACGTCGACCAATCGGGACAGGAGATATGGCTACACCTTC. Full variable domain (outside the CDR3, taken from reference TRBV30 and TRBJ1-2): SQTIHQWPATLVQPVGSPLSLECTVEGTSNPNLYWYRQAAGRGLQLLFYSVGIGQISSEVPQNLSASRPQDRQFILSSKKLLLSDSGFYLCAWTSTNRDRRYGYTFGSGTRLTVV.